Listed below are T cell receptor beta chains from one sample, sequenced in a study of cytomegalovirus exposure and HLA in healthy donors. The assay was immunoSEQ multiplex PCR, and TCRdb's table has in-frame clones only and misses some. In the table there are 130,000 to 150,000 clones, approximately 80% of which are singletons. The sequenced sample consisted of PBMCs. These TCRs come from a male donor in good health and CMV-seronegative. CDR3s leave out the opening cysteine and the closing phenylalanine or tryptophan. A D gene is named only where the DNA matches it firmly. A row's size may be missing; if present it is once, few, many or a size class.

V	D	size	J	CDR3
TRBV9	-	-	TRBJ2-2	ASSVIPDGGRELF
TRBV10-3	TRBD1	-	TRBJ2-7	AISDAWGTGSSYEQY
TRBV7-3	TRBD2	-	TRBJ2-3	ASSLRQGGGAGTDTQY
TRBV9	-	-	TRBJ2-5	ASSVAGTPKAETQY
TRBV11-2	-	-	TRBJ1-6	ASSLSVQANSPLH
TRBV28	-	few	TRBJ1-4	ASSSRTNEKLF
TRBV6-5	TRBD1	-	TRBJ1-1	ASSRDRLRTEAF
TRBV15	-	-	TRBJ1-5	ATSIRGQPQH
TRBV27	TRBD1	-	TRBJ1-2	ASSSRTGLLYGYT
TRBV15	TRBD1	-	TRBJ1-1	ATSRGDRSTEAF
TRBV5-1	-	-	TRBJ1-4	ASSPGVGANEKLF
TRBV7-6	TRBD1	-	TRBJ2-5	ASSLGTGVQETQY
TRBV27	TRBD1	-	TRBJ1-5	ASSRGQGREPQH
TRBV10-3	-	-	TRBJ2-6	AIQGGTGSGANVLT
TRBV14	TRBD1	-	TRBJ1-3	ASSLLRTGLKYLSGNTIY
TRBV13	-	-	TRBJ2-5	ASSSEETQY
TRBV4-3	-	once	TRBJ2-2	ASSQVGAARTGELF